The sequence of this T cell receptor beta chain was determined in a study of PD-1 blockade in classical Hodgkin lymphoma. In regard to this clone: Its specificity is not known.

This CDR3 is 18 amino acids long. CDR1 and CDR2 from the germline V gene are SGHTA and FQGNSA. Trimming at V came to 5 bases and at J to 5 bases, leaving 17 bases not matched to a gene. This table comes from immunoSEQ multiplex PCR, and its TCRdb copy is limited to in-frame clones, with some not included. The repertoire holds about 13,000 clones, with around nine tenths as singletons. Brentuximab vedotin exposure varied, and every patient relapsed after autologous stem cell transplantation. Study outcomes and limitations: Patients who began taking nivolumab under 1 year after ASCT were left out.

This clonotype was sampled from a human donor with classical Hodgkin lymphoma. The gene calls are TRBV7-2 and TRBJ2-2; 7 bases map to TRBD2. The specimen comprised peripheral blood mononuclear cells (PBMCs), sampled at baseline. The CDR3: CASSLVIRGSVWTGELFF. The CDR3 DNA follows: TGTGCCAGCAGCCTAGTGATTCGCGGGAGCGTTTGGACCGGGGAGCTGTTTTTT. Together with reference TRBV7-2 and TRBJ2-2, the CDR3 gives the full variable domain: GAGVSQSPSNKVTEKGKDVELRCDPISGHTALYWYRQSLGQGLEFLIYFQGNSAPDKSGLPSDRFSAERTGGSVSTLTIQRTQQEDSAVYLCASSLVIRGSVWTGELFFGEGSRLTVL.